Presented here are 27 T cell receptor beta chains from one specimen sequenced in a study of CD8 T cells in Susac syndrome. Reverse transcription of roughly 0.45 to 1 ug RNA used random hexamers. TCRdb independently ran MiXCR on the immunoSEQ multiplex PCR reads; one entry per CDR3 protein. The table records some 450,000 distinct CDR3 sequences, more than 80% of them present only once. The source material was CD8+ T cells from PBMCs. Receptor source: a human donor with multiple sclerosis.

The chain is built from TRBV11-2 and TRBJ2-7; D may be TRBD2 (6 bases). Germline V gives CDR1 SGHAT, CDR2 FQNNGV. V was pared by 0 bases and J by 1 base, with 13 bases between. This CDR3 has 16 residues. CDR3 DNA sequence: TGTGCCAGCAGCTTAGATCCGGCAGGGAGGTCCTACGAGCAGTACTTC. Translating it yields CASSLDPAGRSYEQYF.

CDR3 nucleotide sequence: TGTGCCAGCAGCTTGGCCGCTAGCGGCTCCTACAATGAGCAGTTCTTC. Translating it yields CASSLAASGSYNEQFF. The chain is built from TRBV5-6 and TRBJ2-1; 7 nucleotides match TRBD2. CDR1 and CDR2 from the germline V gene are SGHDT and YYEEEE. V lost 0 bases and J lost 0; bases outside the gene matches: 3. The CDR3 has 16 residues.

The V gene is TRBV2, the J gene TRBJ2-2; TRBD2 matches at 10 bases. This CDR3 comprises 16 residues. The trim removed 4 bases at V and 5 bases at J, leaving 7 bases unmatched. Per germline, CDR1 SNHLY and CDR2 FYNNEI. The CDR3 sequence is CASSVSSGSVTGELFF. CDR3 in DNA: TGTGCCAGCAGTGTTTCTAGCGGGAGTGTTACCGGGGAGCTGTTTTTT. Full variable domain (rest looked up from reference TRBV2 and TRBJ2-2): EPEVTQTPSHQVTQMGQEVILRCVPISNHLYFYWYRQILGQKVEFLVSFYNNEISEKSEIFDDQFSVERPDGSNFTLKIRSTKLEDSAMYFCASSVSSGSVTGELFFGEGSRLTVL.

The sample holds one count of this clonotype. This rearrangement joins TRBV27 to TRBJ1-4; D is possibly TRBD1 (5 bases). Trimming took 0 bases from V and 12 from J, leaving 11 bases between them. The germline V gene encodes CDR1 MNHEY and CDR2 SMNVEV (reference sequence). CDR3 size: 13 residues. The CDR3 sequence: CASSLSGRGELFF. The CDR3 nucleotides read TGTGCCAGCAGTTTATCGGGAAGGGGAGAACTGTTTTTT.

The chain is built from TRBV10-2 and TRBJ1-5; D remains unclear. V shed 6 bases and J shed 6 bases, with 15 bases lying between them. The germline V gene has CDR1 WSHSY and CDR2 SAAADI. This CDR3 has 14 amino acids. CDR3 region: CASRVGLSGQPQHF. CDR3 in DNA: TGCGCCAGCAGGGTGGGCCTATCGGGTCAGCCCCAGCATTTT.

This chain joins TRBV29-1 and TRBJ1-2; D is undetermined. Germline CDR1 reads SQVTM; CDR2 reads ANQGSEA. This CDR3 has 12 amino acids. Trimming stripped 3 bases from V and 2 bases from J, with 7 bases between. The DNA of the CDR3 is TGCAGCGTTGACGACTGGAACTATGGCTACACCTTC. Amino acid sequence: CSVDDWNYGYTF.

On this clonotype: One end of the junction is discordant with germline, which a read error may explain. V gene TRBV5-4 combines with J gene TRBJ1-3; D unresolved. The CDR3 has 14 residues. The germline gives CDR1 SGHNT, CDR2 YYREEE (reference sequence). The CDR3 reads CASSLEGSENTIYF. The CDR3 DNA follows: TGTGCCAGCAGCTTGGAAGGGTCTGAAAACACCATATATTTT.

The genes are TRBV7-9 and TRBJ2-7; D perhaps matches TRBD2 (6 bases). The CDR3 has 12 amino acids. Trimming removed 5 bases from V and 6 bases from J, with 11 bases in between. Looked up from germline, CDR1 is SEHNR and CDR2 is FQNEAQ (reference sequence). The CDR3 reads CASSPFSGEQYF. The CDR3 coding sequence is TGTGCCAGCAGCCCGTTTAGCGGCGAGCAGTACTTC.

The chain recombines TRBV4-1 with TRBJ2-3, with 9 bases aligning to TRBD2. Germline V gives CDR1 MGHRA, CDR2 YSYEKL. The CDR3 contains 16 residues. After removal of 3 bases from V and 3 bases from J, the junction contained 7 bases not matched to a gene. CDR3 sequence: CASSQTSGYGTDTQYF. The CDR3 bases are TGCGCCAGCAGCCAGACTAGCGGATACGGAACAGATACGCAGTATTTT.

The V and J genes are TRBV15 and TRBJ2-2; D gene uncertain. Trimming shortened V by 7 bases and J by 0 bases, and 9 bases separated the two germline ends. Germline CDR1 reads LNHNV; CDR2 reads YYDKDF (reference sequence). The CDR3 totals 14 residues. CDR3 bases: TGTGCCACCACACCAGCGTCGAACACCGGGGAGCTGTTTTTT. The encoded protein is CATTPASNTGELFF.

The chain uses TRBV29-1 and TRBJ2-1; 8 nucleotides align to TRBD1. V lost 5 bases and J lost 2; bases outside the gene matches: 5. The CDR3 covers 14 residues. Germline V gene lookup returns CDR1 SQVTM and CDR2 ANQGSEA. The CDR3 reads CSVSNRGTYNEQFF. Here the CDR3 DNA reads TGCAGCGTTTCCAACAGGGGGACCTACAATGAGCAGTTCTTC.

This chain links TRBV28 with TRBJ2-5, with 9 bases fitting TRBD2. From germline, CDR1 is MDHEN and CDR2 SYDVKM. This CDR3 region has 14 residues. The V segment lost 5 bases and the J segment 5 bases; nucleotides outside the gene matches: 6. CDR3 loop: CASSASGTGETQYF. CDR3 nucleotide sequence: TGTGCCAGCAGTGCTAGCGGGACCGGTGAGACCCAGTACTTC.

The chain is built from TRBV20-1 and TRBJ2-1, with TRBD2 identical over 13 bases. CDR1 is DFQATT and CDR2 is SNEGSKA in the germline V gene (reference sequence). V was clipped by 5 bases and J by 0 bases; unmatched bases: 13. This CDR3 spans 19 amino acids. CDR3 amino acids: CSAATPGLAGRGSYNEQFF. Written as DNA, the CDR3 is TGCAGTGCTGCGACTCCGGGACTAGCGGGACGGGGCTCCTACAATGAGCAGTTCTTC.

The V and J genes are TRBV5-1 and TRBJ2-1; 10 bases match TRBD2. Per the germline V gene, CDR1 is SGHRS and CDR2 is YFSETQ. The CDR3 sequence is 16 residues long. V trimming: 0 bases; J trimming: 4 bases; junction bases outside the gene matches: 4. The CDR3 DNA sequence: TGCGCCAGCAGCTTGGAAACTAGCGGGATTTACAATGAGCAGTTCTTC. Its translation: CASSLETSGIYNEQFF.

A few counts support this clonotype. The rearrangement uses TRBV6-6 and TRBJ2-3, with 10 bases lining up with TRBD1. The assigned J gene may be wrong: the sequence end matches TRBJ1-5 better. Looked up from germline, CDR1 is MNHNY and CDR2 is SVGAGI (reference sequence). The CDR3 loop spans 15 amino acids. The CDR3 protein is CASSRPGQGTDTQHF. DNA for the CDR3: TGTGCCAGCAGTCGGCCGGGACAGGGGACAGATACGCAGCATTTT.

CDR3 sequence (DNA): TGTGCCAGCAGTCTCCTAGCGGAAGCTGAAGCTTTCTTT. Protein product: CASSLLAEAEAFF. The chain has TRBV28 and TRBJ1-1; D ambiguous. The ends were cut back, 5 bases at V and 6 bases at J, with 13 bases in the middle. CDR3 length: 13 amino acids. Germline assignment: CDR1 MDHEN and CDR2 SYDVKM.

The rearrangement uses TRBV4-1 and TRBJ2-6, with 10 positions matching TRBD1. This CDR3 is 20 amino acids long. V was pared by 0 bases and J by 3 bases, with 11 bases of the junction left unmatched. The V gene's germline CDR1 is MGHRA and CDR2 YSYEKL. CDR3 sequence (DNA): TGCGCCAGCAGCCAAGAAGGGAGGGGGACAGGGGCCTTTGGGGCCAACGTCCTGACTTTC. Translation: CASSQEGRGTGAFGANVLTF.

This chain connects TRBV5-1 to TRBJ2-3, with D unresolved. Germline V gene data show CDR1 as SGHRS and CDR2 as YFSETQ. The CDR3 spans 13 residues. Deletions cut 0 bases from V and 10 bases from J, with 12 bases between. The CDR3 DNA reads as TGCGCCAGCAGCTTGGATACGACTGATCCGCAGTATTTT. Protein: CASSLDTTDPQYF.

The V and J genes are TRBV9 and TRBJ2-6; D is perhaps TRBD1 or TRBD2 (5 bases each). The CDR3 runs to 15 residues. Trimming took off 3 bases at V and 3 bases at J, with 10 bases between the two ends. CDR1 and CDR2 from the germline V gene are SGDLS and YYNGEE. The CDR3: CASSDTGLGANVLTF. The CDR3 DNA follows: TGTGCCAGCAGCGACACGGGGCTTGGGGCCAACGTCCTGACTTTC.

The rearrangement uses TRBV10-2 and TRBJ2-7, with 7 bases that match TRBD2. The germline gives CDR1 WSHSY, CDR2 SAAADI. The CDR3 extends over 16 amino acids. The V and J ends lost 3 bases and 1 base, in that order; junction bases with no gene match: 9. CDR3 loop: CASSDLRGFPSYEQYF. The CDR3, as DNA: TGCGCCAGCAGTGACTTGCGGGGGTTTCCGTCCTACGAGCAGTACTTC.

The V and J genes are TRBV29-1 and TRBJ2-7; a possible D gene is TRBD1 (6 bases). V shed 5 bases and J shed 4 bases, with 12 bases lying between them. The CDR3 loop spans 12 amino acids. Germline lookup yields CDR1 SQVTM and CDR2 ANQGSEA. CDR3 sequence reads: CSVQGIGYEQYF. CDR3 sequence (DNA): TGCAGCGTTCAGGGGATAGGGTACGAGCAGTACTTC.

The chain uses TRBV12-3 or TRBV12-4 and TRBJ1-5; TRBD1 might be the D (6 bases). CDR3 length: 16 residues. V lost 5 bases to trimming and J lost 5 bases, with 19 bases between them. The CDR3 region has the DNA TGTGCCAGCAGTCCAGCCGGGACACCCCTCTATCAGCCCCAGCATTTT. Residues: CASSPAGTPLYQPQHF.

The CDR3 loop is CAWSARQGRVAYEQYF. The CDR3 DNA follows: TGTGCCTGGAGTGCGCGACAGGGAAGGGTAGCCTACGAGCAGTACTTC. The V and J genes are TRBV30 and TRBJ2-7; 7 bases are shared with TRBD1. With V trimmed by 1 base and J by 2 bases, 11 bases remained unmatched. Germline V lookup: CDR1 GTSNPN, CDR2 SVGIG (reference sequence). This CDR3 is built from 16 residues.

The V and J genes are TRBV2 and TRBJ1-2; TRBD1 might be the D (6 bases). This CDR3 region has 16 residues. The V gene's germline CDR1 is SNHLY and CDR2 FYNNEI. V was cut by 4 bases and J by 2 bases, with 17 bases left in between. Here the CDR3 DNA reads TGTGCCAGCAGTGTACAATCTACAGGGCTCAACTATGGCTACACCTTC. Translating it yields CASSVQSTGLNYGYTF.

The J gene is TRBJ2-1, the V gene TRBV30; the D gene could be TRBD1 or TRBD2 (6 bases each). Trimming cost V 4 bases and J 8 bases, with 12 bases left between them. CDR3 length equals 12 residues. Germline CDR1 reads GTSNPN; CDR2 reads SVGIG (reference sequence). The DNA for the CDR3 is TGTGCCTGGAACATCGGGGGCGATGAGCAGTTCTTC. Translating gives CAWNIGGDEQFF.

CDR3 nucleotide sequence: TGCACCAGCAGCCTTGAAGGGGAGTGGGGCTATGGCTACACCTTC. It codes for CTSSLEGEWGYGYTF. The chain joins TRBV1 to TRBJ1-2; TRBD1 reflects the table's D call only, with no check against the DNA. TRBV1 is classified as a pseudogene. The CDR3 extends over 15 amino acids.

This clonotype came up a few times. V and J are TRBV6-1 and TRBJ2-5, with D perhaps TRBD1 or TRBD2 (5 bases each). The V end was cut by 6 bases, the J end by 5 bases, with 19 bases between. Germline V gene data show CDR1 as MNHNS and CDR2 as SASEGT. This CDR3 contains 15 residues. The CDR3 coding sequence is TGTGCCAGCAGCCCCCCTGTGGGGGAAAGGGAGACCCAGTACTTC. Protein product: CASSPPVGERETQYF.